The 5 T cell receptor beta chains listed next were all sequenced from one sample in a study. Treg sorting used a CD4+CD25+CD127-/low gate. TCRdb processed the 5' RACE reads anew with MiXCR; each CDR3 protein has one entry. The sample shows around 6,800 distinct CDR3 sequences, approximately 73% of them seen only once. Sequencing was performed on tumor-infiltrating Tregs sorted from the breast tumor. The source of these receptors is a female donor with breast cancer.

This clonotype was picked up a small number of times. The chain employs TRBV2 and TRBJ1-5; maybe TRBD1 (5 bases). The V end lost 5 bases, the J end lost 7 bases, and 12 bases lay between the germline ends. The CDR3 has 13 residues. Germline values: CDR1 SNHLY, CDR2 FYNNEI. Here the CDR3 reads CASSTGLWQPQHF. For the CDR3, the DNA is TGTGCCAGCAGTACGGGGCTCTGGCAGCCCCAGCATTTT.

This rearrangement joins TRBV7-9 to TRBJ2-7; D might be TRBD2 (6 bases). This CDR3 comprises 14 residues. V was trimmed by 3 bases and J by 0 bases, leaving 9 bases between them. The germline V gene encodes CDR1 SEHNR and CDR2 FQNEAQ (reference sequence). CDR3: CASSFTGGSYEQYF. The CDR3 DNA follows: TGTGCCAGCAGCTTTACCGGGGGCTCCTACGAGCAGTACTTC.

The chain combines TRBV6-1 with TRBJ1-1; TRBD1 matches at 10 bases. V was clipped by 7 bases and J by 4 bases; unmatched bases: 9. The CDR3 sequence is 15 residues long. Per the germline V gene, CDR1 is MNHNS and CDR2 is SASEGT. This CDR3 reads CASTETGGYGTEAFF. The CDR3 DNA sequence: TGTGCCAGCACCGAGACAGGGGGCTATGGCACTGAAGCTTTCTTT.

This chain uses TRBV7-3 with TRBJ2-7; either TRBD1 or TRBD2 may fit D (5 bases each). The V gene lost 5 bases and the J gene lost 4 bases, with 15 bases spanning the gap. Germline V gene lookup returns CDR1 SGHTA and CDR2 FQGTGA. This CDR3 contains 14 residues. Here the CDR3 DNA reads TGTGCCAGCAGCGCTCAGGGACCCGGATACGAGCAGTACTTC. It specifies CASSAQGPGYEQYF.

By share, this clonotype counts as medium-sized. The CDR3 sequence: CASSLETGGSNAFF. For the CDR3, the DNA is TGTGCCAGCAGCCTAGAGACAGGGGGCAGTAACGCTTTCTTT. V is TRBV7-9 and J is TRBJ1-1, with TRBD1 identical over 10 bases. The CDR3 extends over 14 amino acids. Germline loops: CDR1 SEHNR, CDR2 FQNEAQ (reference sequence). V lost 5 bases and J lost 11; bases outside the gene matches: 11.